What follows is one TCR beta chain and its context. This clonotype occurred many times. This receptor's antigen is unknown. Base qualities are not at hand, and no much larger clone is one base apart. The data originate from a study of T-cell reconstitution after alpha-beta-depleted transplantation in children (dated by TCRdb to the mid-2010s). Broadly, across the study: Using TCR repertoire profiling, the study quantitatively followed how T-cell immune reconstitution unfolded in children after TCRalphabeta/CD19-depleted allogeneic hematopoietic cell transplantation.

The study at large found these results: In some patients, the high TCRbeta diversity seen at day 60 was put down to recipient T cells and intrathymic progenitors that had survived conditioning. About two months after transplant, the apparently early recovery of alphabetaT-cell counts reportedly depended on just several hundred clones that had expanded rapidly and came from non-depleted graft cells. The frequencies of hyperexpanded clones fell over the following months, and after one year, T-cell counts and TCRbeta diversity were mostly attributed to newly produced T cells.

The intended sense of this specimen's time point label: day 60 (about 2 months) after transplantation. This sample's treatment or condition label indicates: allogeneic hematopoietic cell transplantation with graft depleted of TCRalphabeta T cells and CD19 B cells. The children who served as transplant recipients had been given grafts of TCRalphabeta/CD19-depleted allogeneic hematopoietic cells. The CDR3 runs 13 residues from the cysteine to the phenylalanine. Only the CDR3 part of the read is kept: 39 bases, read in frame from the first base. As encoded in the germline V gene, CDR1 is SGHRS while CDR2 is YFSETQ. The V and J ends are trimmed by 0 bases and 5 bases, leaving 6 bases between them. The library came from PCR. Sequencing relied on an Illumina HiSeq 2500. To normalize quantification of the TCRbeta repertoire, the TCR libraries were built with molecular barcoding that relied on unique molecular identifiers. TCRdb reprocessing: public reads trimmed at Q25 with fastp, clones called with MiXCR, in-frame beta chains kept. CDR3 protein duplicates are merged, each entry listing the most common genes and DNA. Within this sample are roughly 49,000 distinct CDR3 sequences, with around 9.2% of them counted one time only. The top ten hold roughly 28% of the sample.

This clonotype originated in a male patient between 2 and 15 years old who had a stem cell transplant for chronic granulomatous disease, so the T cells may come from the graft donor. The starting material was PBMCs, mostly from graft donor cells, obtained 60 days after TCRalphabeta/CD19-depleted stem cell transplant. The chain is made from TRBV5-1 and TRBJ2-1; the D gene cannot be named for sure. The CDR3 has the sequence CASSLGPDNEQFF. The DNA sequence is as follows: TGCGCCAGCAGCTTGGGTCCGGACAATGAGCAGTTCTTC. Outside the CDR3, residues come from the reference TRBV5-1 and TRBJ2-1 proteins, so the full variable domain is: KAGVTQTPRYLIKTRGQQVTLSCSPISGHRSVSWYQQTPGQGLQFLFEYFSETQRNKGNFPGRFSGRQFSNSRSEMNVSTLELGDSALYLCASSLGPDNEQFFGPGTRLTVL.